This paragraph covers one T cell receptor beta chain sequence. Its antigen is currently unknown. Time point meaning: late sampling 161 to 241 days after vaccination in a few convalescent patients. Sample treatment: 10-day PBMC culture with coronavirus spike peptide pools or control peptides (ViraFEST assay). ViraFEST enlarged antigen-specific T cell populations with peptide pools and afterwards sequenced TCRs. Researchers reported culturing approximately 2 million PBMCs per well with 8 to 10 IU/ml IL-2 and 10 ug/ml peptide pools. The sample is drawn from a study of vaccination and CD4 T cells after COVID-19. Study summary: Stimuli were overlapping spike peptide pools of SARS-CoV-2 and three common cold coronaviruses (HCoV-NL63, HCoV-OC43, HCoV-229E).

The trim removed 4 bases at V and 2 bases at J, leaving 5 bases unmatched. CDR1 MNHEY and CDR2 SVGAGI come from the germline V gene. The CDR3 totals 14 residues. Cultured CD4+ T-cell DNA underwent Oncomine TCR Beta short-read sequencing. The source of extracted genomic DNA was cultured CD4+ T cells. TCRdb independently ran MiXCR on the PCR reads; one entry per CDR3 protein. Of roughly 15,000 distinct CDR3 sequences in the sample, roughly 44% were seen once. The receptor was isolated from a human donor who had recovered from COVID-19. This chain links TRBV6-5 with TRBJ2-7; 7 nucleotides line up with TRBD1. The sample was CD4+ T cells from blood, cultured in vitro, taken about 7 months after SARS-CoV-2 vaccination. CDR3 nucleotide sequence: TGTGCCAGCAGTTGTAGACAGGGACCCTACGAGCAGTACTTC. Translating gives CASSCRQGPYEQYF.